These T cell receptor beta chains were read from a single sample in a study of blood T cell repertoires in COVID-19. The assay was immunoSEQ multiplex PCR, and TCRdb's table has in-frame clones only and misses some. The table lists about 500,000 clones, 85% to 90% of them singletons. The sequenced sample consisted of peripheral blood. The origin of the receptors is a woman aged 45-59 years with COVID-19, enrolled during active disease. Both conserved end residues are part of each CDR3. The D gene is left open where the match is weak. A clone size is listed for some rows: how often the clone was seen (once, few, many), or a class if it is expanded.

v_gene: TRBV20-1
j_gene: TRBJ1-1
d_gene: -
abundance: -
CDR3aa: CSAKGGTEAFF
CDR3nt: TGCAGTGCTAAGGGAGGAACTGAGGCTTTCTTT

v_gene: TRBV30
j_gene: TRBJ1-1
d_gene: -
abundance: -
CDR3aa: CAWNRDEAFF
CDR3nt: TGTGCCTGGAACCGGGATGAAGCTTTCTTT

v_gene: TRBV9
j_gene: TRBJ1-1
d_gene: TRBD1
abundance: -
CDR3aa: CASSLTGGTEAFF
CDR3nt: TGTGCCAGCAGCTTAACAGGGGGCACTGAAGCTTTCTTT

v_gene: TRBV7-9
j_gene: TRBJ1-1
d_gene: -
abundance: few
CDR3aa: CASSAWVGRNTEAFF
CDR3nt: TGTGCCAGCAGCGCCTGGGTAGGGAGGAACACTGAAGCTTTCTTT

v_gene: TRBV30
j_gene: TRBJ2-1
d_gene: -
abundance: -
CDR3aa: CAQVVGSSYNEQFF
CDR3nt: TGTGCCCAGGTAGTGGGGAGCTCCTACAATGAGCAGTTCTTC

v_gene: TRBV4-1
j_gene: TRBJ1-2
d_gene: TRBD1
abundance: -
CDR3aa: CASSQVNAGTGMTF
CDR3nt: TGCGCCAGCAGCCAAGTTAACGCCGGGACAGGGATGACCTTC

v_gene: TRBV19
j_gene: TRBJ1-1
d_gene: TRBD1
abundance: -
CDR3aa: CASSIQGVTEAFF
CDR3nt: TGTGCCAGTAGTATACAGGGGGTCACTGAAGCTTTCTTT

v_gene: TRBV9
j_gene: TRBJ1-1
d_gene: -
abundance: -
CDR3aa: CASSAVTENTEAFF
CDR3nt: TGTGCCAGCAGCGCCGTCACAGAGAACACTGAAGCTTTCTTT

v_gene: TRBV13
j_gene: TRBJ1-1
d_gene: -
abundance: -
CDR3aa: CASSPPQGTEAFF
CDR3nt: TGTGCCAGCAGCCCTCCGCAGGGGACTGAAGCTTTCTTT

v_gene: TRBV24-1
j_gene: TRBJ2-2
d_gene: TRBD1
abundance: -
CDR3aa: CATSGYRGTGTGELFF
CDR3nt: TGTGCCACCAGTGGCTACAGGGGGACAGGAACCGGGGAGCTGTTTTTT

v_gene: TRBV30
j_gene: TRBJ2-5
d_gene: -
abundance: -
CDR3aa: CAWRTRVGETQYF
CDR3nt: TGTGCCTGGAGAACCAGGGTTGGGGAGACCCAGTACTTC

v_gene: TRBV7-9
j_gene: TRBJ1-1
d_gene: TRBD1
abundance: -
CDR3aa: CASSSTGGANTEAFF
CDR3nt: TGTGCCAGCAGCTCGACAGGGGGCGCGAACACTGAAGCTTTCTTT

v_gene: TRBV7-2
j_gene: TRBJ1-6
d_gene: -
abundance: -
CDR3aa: CASSIDTSYNSPLHF
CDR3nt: TGTGCCAGCAGCATTGACACTTCCTATAATTCACCCCTCCACTTT

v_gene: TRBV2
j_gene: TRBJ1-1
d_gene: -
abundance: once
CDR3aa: CASSETSGVFTEAFF
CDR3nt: TGTGCCAGCAGTGAAACCTCAGGGGTGTTCACTGAAGCTTTCTTT

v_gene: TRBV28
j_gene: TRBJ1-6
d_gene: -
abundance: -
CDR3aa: CASSSRGGYNSPLHF
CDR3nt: TGTGCCAGCAGTTCACGGGGAGGCTATAATTCACCCCTCCACTTT

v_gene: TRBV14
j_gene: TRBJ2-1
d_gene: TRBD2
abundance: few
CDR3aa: CASSRDLAGGRNEQFF
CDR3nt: TGTGCCAGCAGCCGAGATTTAGCGGGGGGGCGGAATGAGCAGTTCTTC

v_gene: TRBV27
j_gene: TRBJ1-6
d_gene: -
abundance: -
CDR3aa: CASSWRANNSPLHF
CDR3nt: TGTGCCAGCAGCTGGAGGGCGAATAATTCACCCCTCCACTTT

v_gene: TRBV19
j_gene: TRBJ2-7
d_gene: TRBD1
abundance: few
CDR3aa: CASSPTGGSPLEQYF
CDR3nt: TGTGCCAGTAGTCCCACAGGGGGCAGTCCGCTCGAGCAGTACTTC

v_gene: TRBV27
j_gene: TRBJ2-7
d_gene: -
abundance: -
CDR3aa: CASSLWGPYEQYF
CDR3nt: TGTGCCAGCAGTTTATGGGGCCCCTACGAGCAGTACTTC

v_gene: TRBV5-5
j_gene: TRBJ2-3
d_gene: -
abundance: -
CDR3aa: CASSPGGTSTDTQYF
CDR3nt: TGTGCCAGCAGCCCCGGAGGCACTAGCACAGATACGCAGTATTTT

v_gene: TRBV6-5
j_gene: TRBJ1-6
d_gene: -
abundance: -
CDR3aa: CASSSGRGSYNSPLHF
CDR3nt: TGTGCCAGCAGTTCTGGCAGGGGCTCCTATAATTCACCCCTCCACTTT

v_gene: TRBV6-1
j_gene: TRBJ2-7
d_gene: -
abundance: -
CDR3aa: CASSEGWDMSSYEQYF
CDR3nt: TGTGCCAGCAGTGAAGGCTGGGACATGAGCTCCTACGAGCAGTACTTC

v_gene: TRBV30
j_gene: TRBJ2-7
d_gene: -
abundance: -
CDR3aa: CAWSKNPPGYFDEQYF
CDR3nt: TGTGCCTGGAGTAAAAACCCGCCAGGGTACTTCGACGAGCAGTACTTC

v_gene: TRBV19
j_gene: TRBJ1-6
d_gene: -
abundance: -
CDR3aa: CASRTGGSPLHF
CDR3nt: TGTGCCAGTAGGACAGGTGGTTCACCCCTCCACTTT

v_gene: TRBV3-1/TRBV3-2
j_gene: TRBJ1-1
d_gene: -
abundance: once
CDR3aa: CASSPAEGGAFF
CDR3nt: TGTGCCAGCAGCCCAGCGGAGGGTGGAGCTTTCTTT

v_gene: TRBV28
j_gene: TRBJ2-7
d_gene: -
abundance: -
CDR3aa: CASSLQPHYEQYF
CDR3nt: TGTGCCAGCAGCCTACAGCCCCACTACGAGCAGTACTTC

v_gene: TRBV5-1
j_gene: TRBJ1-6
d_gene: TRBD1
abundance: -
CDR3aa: CASSSAGQQGSPLHF
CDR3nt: TGCGCCAGCAGCTCGGCGGGACAGCAGGGTTCACCCCTCCACTTT

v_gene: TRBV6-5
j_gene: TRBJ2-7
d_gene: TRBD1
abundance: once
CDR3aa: CASSYWDSYEQYF
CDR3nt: TGTGCCAGCAGTTACTGGGACAGCTACGAGCAGTACTTC

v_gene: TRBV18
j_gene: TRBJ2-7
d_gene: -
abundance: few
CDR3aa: CASSLSPARPDYEQYF
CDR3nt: TGTGCCAGCTCACTATCACCGGCCAGGCCAGACTACGAGCAGTACTTC

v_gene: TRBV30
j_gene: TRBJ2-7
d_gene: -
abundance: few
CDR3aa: CASTGNNGEQYF
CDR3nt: TGTGCCTCGACAGGCAACAACGGGGAGCAGTACTTC

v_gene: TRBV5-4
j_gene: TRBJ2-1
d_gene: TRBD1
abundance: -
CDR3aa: CASSSGGDSYNEQFF
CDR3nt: TGTGCCAGCAGCTCCGGTGGGGACAGCTACAATGAGCAGTTCTTC

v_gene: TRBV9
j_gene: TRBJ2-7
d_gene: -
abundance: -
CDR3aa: CASTVGQPSSYEQYF
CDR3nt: TGTGCCAGCACCGTGGGCCAGCCAAGCTCCTACGAGCAGTACTTC

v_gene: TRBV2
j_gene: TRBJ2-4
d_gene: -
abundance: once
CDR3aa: CASIGGGHGRNIQYF
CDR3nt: TGTGCCAGCATTGGGGGGGGGCACGGGAGGAACATTCAGTACTTC

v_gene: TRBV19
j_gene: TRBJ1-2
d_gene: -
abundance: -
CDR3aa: CASSMVREGGYTF
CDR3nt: TGTGCCAGTAGTATGGTCAGGGAAGGTGGCTACACCTTC

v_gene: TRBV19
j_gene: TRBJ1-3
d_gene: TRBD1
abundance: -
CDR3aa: CASTETGGINTIYF
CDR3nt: TGTGCCAGTACTGAAACAGGGGGCATAAACACCATATATTTT

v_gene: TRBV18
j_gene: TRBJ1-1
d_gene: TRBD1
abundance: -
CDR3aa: CASSPGTGNTEAFF
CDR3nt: TGTGCCAGCTCACCCGGGACAGGGAACACTGAAGCTTTCTTT

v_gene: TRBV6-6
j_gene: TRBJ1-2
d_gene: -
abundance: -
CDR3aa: CASSRPSYGYTF
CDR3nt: TGTGCCAGCAGCCGACCGAGCTATGGCTACACCTTC

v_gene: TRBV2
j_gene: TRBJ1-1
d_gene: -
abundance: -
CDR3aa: CASSDPGRGTEAFF
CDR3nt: TGTGCCAGCAGTGATCCGGGGAGGGGCACTGAAGCTTTCTTT

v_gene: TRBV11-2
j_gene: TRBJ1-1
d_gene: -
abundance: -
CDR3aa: CASSSRVGGTEAFF
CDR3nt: TGTGCCAGCAGCAGCCGGGTTGGTGGCACTGAAGCTTTCTTT

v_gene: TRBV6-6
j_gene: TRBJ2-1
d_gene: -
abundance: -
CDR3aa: CASSSMRTGRIF
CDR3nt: TGTGCCAGCAGTTCCATGAGGACTGGCCGAATCTTC